A single sample gave rise to the 9 T cell receptor beta chains below, sequenced in a study of cytomegalovirus exposure and HLA in healthy donors. A multiplex PCR was run with 60 Vbeta primers and 13 Jbeta primers. Sequenced by immunoSEQ multiplex PCR; TCRdb stores in-frame clones only, minus some. The sample consists of roughly 180,000 clones, 78% of them appearing once. What was sequenced was PBMCs. Every receptor here comes from a woman aged 25 to 39 in good health and CMV-seropositive.

This chain uses TRBV7-8 with TRBJ2-5; 9 bases are a match to TRBD2. This CDR3 is 15 amino acids long. Germline CDR1 is SGHVS and CDR2 is FQNEAQ. V was pared by 1 base and J by 5 bases, with 5 bases of the junction left unmatched. The CDR3 sequence: CASSLVAGGWETQYF. The CDR3 DNA sequence: TGTGCCAGCAGCTTAGTTGCGGGAGGGTGGGAGACCCAGTACTTC.

The chain uses TRBV7-6 and TRBJ2-3; 8 nucleotides align to TRBD2. This CDR3 region has 18 residues. With 1 base clipped from V and 3 bases from J, the junction kept 12 bases outside the gene matches. The germline V gene has CDR1 SGHVS and CDR2 FNYEAQ. CDR3 sequence (DNA): TGTGCCAGCAGCTTAGAGGCGGGGGGTAGTGGGTCGACAGATACGCAGTATTTT. This gives the protein CASSLEAGGSGSTDTQYF.

This clone showed up just a few times. This chain connects TRBV11-1 to TRBJ2-1, with D possibly matching TRBD2 (6 bases). In germline, CDR1 is SGHAT, CDR2 FQDESV (reference sequence). CDR3 length: 16 residues. V was pared by 1 base and J by 0 bases, with 10 bases between. In DNA, the CDR3 is TGTGCCAGCAGCTTAGGGGTCGGGAGCTCCTACAATGAGCAGTTCTTC. It specifies CASSLGVGSSYNEQFF.

The chain is built from TRBV5-6 and TRBJ2-7, with 11 bases matching TRBD2. Germline V gene data show CDR1 as SGHDT and CDR2 as YYEEEE. V was pared by 3 bases and J by 3 bases, with 2 bases of the junction left unmatched. The CDR3 runs to 14 residues. The CDR3 is CASSSGLAVYEQYF. The DNA for the CDR3 is TGTGCCAGCAGCTCGGGACTAGCGGTCTACGAGCAGTACTTC.

The rearrangement uses TRBV11-2 and TRBJ1-1; the D is unclear. The length of the CDR3 is 14 residues. Germline values: CDR1 SGHAT, CDR2 FQNNGV. The V end lost 3 bases, the J end lost 1 base, and 9 bases lay between the germline ends. The CDR3 DNA follows: TGTGCCAGCAGCTTGGTCAGGTGGAACACTGAAGCTTTCTTT. This codes for CASSLVRWNTEAFF.

The V call is TRBV5-1, the J call TRBJ2-1; 7 bases agree with TRBD2. Germline CDR1 SGHRS, CDR2 YFSETQ. The CDR3 is 15 amino acids. J gave up 9 bases and V 0 bases, and 9 bases lay outside the gene matches. CDR3 residues: CASSLVAGVEGEQFF. The CDR3 nucleotides read TGCGCCAGCAGCTTGGTGGCGGGAGTGGAAGGTGAGCAGTTCTTC.

The chain uses TRBV2 and TRBJ2-7; perhaps TRBD2 as D (5 bases). Germline CDR1 is SNHLY and CDR2 is FYNNEI. This CDR3 has 13 amino acids. Trimming stripped 8 bases from V and 0 bases from J, with 11 bases between. CDR3 amino acids: CASGSVLSYEQYF. Here the CDR3 DNA reads TGTGCCAGCGGGAGCGTCCTCTCCTACGAGCAGTACTTC.

The gene calls are TRBV7-8 and TRBJ1-2; D might be TRBD1 (6 bases). Deletions cut 5 bases from V and 0 bases from J, with 10 bases between. Per germline, CDR1 SGHVS and CDR2 FQNEAQ. CDR3 length: 14 amino acids. In nucleotides, the CDR3 is TGTGCCAGCAGCCTACAGGGAACTAACTATGGCTACACCTTC. Amino acids: CASSLQGTNYGYTF.

This sequence joins TRBV4-1 and TRBJ2-4, with D possibly matching TRBD2 (5 bases). The V and J ends lost 4 bases and 6 bases respectively, with 19 bases between them. CDR1 is MGHRA, CDR2 YSYEKL, per germline. The CDR3 extends over 16 amino acids. The CDR3 loop reads CASSLWVVLELNIQYF. The CDR3 DNA reads as TGCGCCAGCAGCCTTTGGGTCGTACTAGAATTAAACATTCAGTACTTC.